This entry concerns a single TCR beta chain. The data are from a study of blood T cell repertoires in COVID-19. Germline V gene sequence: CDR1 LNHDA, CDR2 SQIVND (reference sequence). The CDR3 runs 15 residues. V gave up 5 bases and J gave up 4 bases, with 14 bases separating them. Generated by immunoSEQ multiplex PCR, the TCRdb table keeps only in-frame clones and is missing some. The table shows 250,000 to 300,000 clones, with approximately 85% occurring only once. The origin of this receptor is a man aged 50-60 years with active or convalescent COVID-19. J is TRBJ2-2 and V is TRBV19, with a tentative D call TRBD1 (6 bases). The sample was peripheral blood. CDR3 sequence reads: CASSRDTLGTGELFF. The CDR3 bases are TGTGCCAGTAGTCGGGACACCCTGGGCACCGGGGAGCTGTTTTTT.